The 22 T cell receptor beta chains in this list originate from one sample, sequenced in a study of regulatory T cells in long-lasting Graves disease. Regarding time point: newly diagnosed GD, antithyroid drugs for less than 3 months. PBMCs were the source of the RNA used for TCR sequencing. Combining iRepertoire HTBI primers with Arm-PCR of CDR3 regions, the authors built TCR beta libraries. TCRdb fed the multiplex PCR reads into MiXCR, producing one record per CDR3 protein. Of some 250,000 distinct CDR3 sequences listed, around 16% are singletons. The input for sequencing was peripheral blood mononuclear cells (PBMCs), taken at new diagnosis, from a patient treated with antithyroid drugs. These receptors were obtained from a female donor with Graves disease.

V is TRBV2 and J is TRBJ2-5; TRBD2 matches at 7 bases. Germline CDR1 SNHLY, CDR2 FYNNEI. Unmatched junction bases numbered 9, after V lost 2 bases and J lost 6 bases. The CDR3 consists of 15 residues. CDR3 DNA sequence: TGTGCCAGCAGTGAAACCACAACTAGCGCGCAGACCCAGTACTTC. Its protein product is CASSETTTSAQTQYF.

In its sample, this clonotype was seen many times. This chain connects TRBV6-1 to TRBJ2-2; no definite D call. Looked up from germline, CDR1 is MNHNS and CDR2 is SASEGT. The CDR3 sequence is 16 residues long. Trimming took 6 bases from V and 6 from J, leaving 20 bases between them. CDR3 region: CASSFIGSMVSGELFF. The CDR3 DNA reads TGTGCCAGCAGCTTCATTGGGTCAATGGTATCCGGGGAGCTGTTTTTT.

This clonotype was picked up many times. The V call is TRBV20-1, the J call TRBJ1-3, with D perhaps TRBD1 (6 bases). This CDR3 region has 14 residues. V was trimmed by 6 bases and J by 4 bases, leaving 16 bases between them. Germline V gives CDR1 DFQATT, CDR2 SNEGSKA (reference sequence). This CDR3 reads CSATDGGRGNTIYF. Written as DNA, the CDR3 is TGCAGTGCCACTGACGGGGGGCGAGGAAACACCATATATTTT.

This clonotype was recorded at least ten times. The rearrangement links TRBV7-3 to TRBJ2-1; 8 nucleotides agree with TRBD2. Germline CDR1 and CDR2: SGHTA and FQGTGA. The V and J ends lost 1 base and 3 bases, in that order; junction bases with no gene match: 2. The CDR3 covers 15 residues. The CDR3 loop reads CASSLKAGGYNEQFF. DNA for the CDR3: TGTGCCAGCAGCTTAAAGGCGGGAGGCTACAATGAGCAGTTCTTC.

In this sample, this clonotype turned up once. The V and J genes are TRBV12-3 or TRBV12-4 and TRBJ2-7, with 10 positions matching TRBD1. With 2 bases clipped from V and 2 bases from J, the junction kept 6 bases outside the gene matches. The CDR3 contains 16 residues. The CDR3 region has the DNA TGTGCCAGCAGTTTACCTCCGGGACAGGGGACCTACGAGCAGTACTTC. It translates to CASSLPPGQGTYEQYF.

This clonotype was seen only a few times. The CDR3 coding sequence is TGTGCCAGCAGCCAAGTCAGACCTAGCGGGGTGTACGAGCAGTACTTC. Translation: CASSQVRPSGVYEQYF. V is TRBV4-2 and J is TRBJ2-7; 9 bases fit TRBD2. Germline CDR1 LGHNA, CDR2 YNFKEQ. The CDR3 is 16 amino acids. Trimming at V came to 1 base and at J to 4 bases, leaving 8 bases not matched to a gene.

This clonotype was recorded many times. The chain recombines TRBV20-1 with TRBJ2-3; 13 bases are shared with TRBD2. From germline, CDR1 is DFQATT and CDR2 SNEGSKA (reference sequence). The CDR3 spans 15 residues. Unmatched junction bases numbered 5, after V lost 4 bases and J lost 4 bases. CDR3 loop: CSATGLAGRSDTQYF. As DNA, the CDR3 is TGCAGTGCTACGGGACTAGCGGGAAGGTCAGATACGCAGTATTTT.

This clonotype came up many times. The rearrangement uses TRBV7-9 and TRBJ2-5; D call uncertain. V lost 0 bases and J lost 4, with 12 bases in between. CDR1 SEHNR and CDR2 FQNEAQ come from the germline V gene (reference sequence). The CDR3 is made up of 15 amino acids. In nucleotides, the CDR3 is TGTGCCAGCAGCTTAGCGTTGCCCGACGGAGAGACCCAGTACTTC. Translating gives CASSLALPDGETQYF. Drawing the rest from reference TRBV7-9 and TRBJ2-5, the complete variable domain is DTGVSQNPRHKITKRGQNVTFRCDPISEHNRLYWYRQTLGQGPEFLTYFQNEAQLEKSRLLSDRFSAERPKGSFSTLEIQRTEQGDSAMYLCASSLALPDGETQYFGPGTRLLVL.

This clonotype was seen many times. The chain links TRBV5-6 to TRBJ2-7; TRBD2 matches at 8 bases. This CDR3 spans 17 amino acids. In germline, CDR1 is SGHDT, CDR2 YYEEEE. J lost 4 bases, V lost 1 base, and 13 bases had no gene match. CDR3 DNA: TGTGCCAGCAGCTTGTCCCTGGGGCGGGAGGTCCATTACGAGCAGTACTTC. This sequence encodes CASSLSLGREVHYEQYF. The entire variable domain, with the rest obtained from reference TRBV5-6 and TRBJ2-7, is as follows: DAGVTQSPTHLIKTRGQQVTLRCSPKSGHDTVSWYQQALGQGPQFIFQYYEEEERQRGNFPDRFSGHQFPNYSSELNVNALLLGDSALYLCASSLSLGREVHYEQYFGPGTRLTVT.

In its sample, this clonotype was seen many times. This chain joins TRBV3-1 and TRBJ1-6; D unclear. Looked up from germline, CDR1 is LGHDT and CDR2 is YNNKEL (reference sequence). With 3 bases removed from V and 8 bases from J, the gap between germline ends came to 5 bases. The CDR3 has 12 residues. CDR3 nucleotides: TGTGCCAGCAGCCAGGGTCATTCACCCCTCCACTTT. Its translation is CASSQGHSPLHF.

This clonotype was detected ten times or more. The genes are TRBV2 and TRBJ2-6; possibly TRBD1 for D (6 bases). The V end lost 2 bases, the J end lost 0 bases, and 23 bases lay between the germline ends. Per germline, CDR1 SNHLY and CDR2 FYNNEI. The CDR3 is 21 residues long. The CDR3 nucleotides are TGTGCCAGCAGTGAACCTCGGACAGTCCCTATGTCCTCCTCTGGGGCCAACGTCCTGACTTTC. Protein product: CASSEPRTVPMSSSGANVLTF.

This chain joins TRBV19 and TRBJ2-7, with 15 bases fitting TRBD2. V shed 4 bases, J shed 4 bases, and the junction held 2 bases outside the gene matches. There are 15 residues in the CDR3. Germline assignment: CDR1 LNHDA and CDR2 SQIVND (reference sequence). The CDR3 protein is CASSTGLAGGYEQYF. In nucleotides, the CDR3 is TGTGCCAGTAGTACAGGACTAGCGGGGGGGTACGAGCAGTACTTC.

At least ten counts were recorded for this clonotype. This sequence joins TRBV30 and TRBJ1-1; D is unclear. CDR1 is GTSNPN and CDR2 is SVGIG in the germline V gene (reference sequence). V shed 5 bases and J shed 6 bases, with 7 bases lying between them. The CDR3 is 10 amino acids. DNA of the CDR3: TGTGCCTGGGGGGAGGCTGAAGCTTTCTTT. This encodes CAWGEAEAFF. The variable domain in full, completed from reference TRBV30 and TRBJ1-1, reads SQTIHQWPATLVQPVGSPLSLECTVEGTSNPNLYWYRQAAGRGLQLLFYSVGIGQISSEVPQNLSASRPQDRQFILSSKKLLLSDSGFYLCAWGEAEAFFGQGTRLTVV.

There are many counts of this clonotype. The V and J genes are TRBV20-1 and TRBJ1-6, with D maybe TRBD1 (5 bases). Germline CDR1 DFQATT, CDR2 SNEGSKA (reference sequence). Trimming cost V 1 base and J 10 bases, with 14 bases left between them. The CDR3 contains 14 residues. CDR3 sequence (DNA): TGCAGTGCTAGAGTGTTAGGGGAGGGCTCACCCCTCCACTTT. Its protein is CSARVLGEGSPLHF.

This clonotype was recorded at least ten times. The V call is TRBV12-3 or TRBV12-4, the J call TRBJ1-4; D is undetermined. CDR3 size: 11 residues. V shed 3 bases and J shed 8 bases, with 4 bases lying between them. CDR3 protein: CASSFGEKLFF. The CDR3 DNA sequence: TGTGCCAGCAGTTTCGGGGAAAAACTGTTTTTT.

This clonotype was observed many times. V gene TRBV5-1 combines with J gene TRBJ2-1; D perhaps matches TRBD2 (6 bases). The CDR3 length is 14 residues. The V gene lost 0 bases and the J gene lost 6 bases, with 10 bases spanning the gap. Germline V lookup: CDR1 SGHRS, CDR2 YFSETQ. This CDR3 reads CASSLDHGSNEQFF. The DNA of the CDR3 is TGCGCCAGCAGCTTGGATCACGGGAGCAATGAGCAGTTCTTC.

The sample holds many counts of this clonotype. The chain carries TRBV6-2 or TRBV6-3 and TRBJ1-5; D is unresolved. The germline gives CDR1 MNHEY, CDR2 SVGEGT. This CDR3 has 14 residues. Trimming took off 4 bases at V and 8 bases at J, with 15 bases between the two ends. The CDR3 coding sequence is TGTGCCAGCAGTTCCCCGGGAGGCTGGGAGCCCCAGCATTTT. Translated, it gives CASSSPGGWEPQHF.

This clonotype was observed a handful of times. The chain employs TRBV6-4 and TRBJ1-4; 7 bases fit TRBD1. CDR3 length equals 17 residues. Germline assignment: CDR1 MRHNA and CDR2 SNTAGT. V trimming: 4 bases; J trimming: 2 bases; junction bases outside the gene matches: 10. For the CDR3, the DNA is TGTGCCAGCAGTGGGAGAGGGGGCTGGGAGACTAATGAAAAACTGTTTTTT. Translating it yields CASSGRGGWETNEKLFF.

Remarks on this clonotype: An end of the junction does not agree with germline; a read error may underlie this. The CDR3 sequence is CASSERLAGETQYF. CDR3 DNA: TGCGCCAGCAGCGAACGACTAGCAGGAGAGACCCAGTACTTC. The V call is TRBV11-2, the J call TRBJ2-5, with 7 bases matching TRBD2. Germline CDR1 is SGHAT and CDR2 is FQNNGV. This CDR3 spans 14 amino acids.

This clonotype appeared a single time. V and J are TRBV11-2 and TRBJ2-1; 12 bases align to TRBD2. The germline V gene has CDR1 SGHAT and CDR2 FQNNGV. The CDR3 runs to 16 residues. Trimming cost V 3 bases and J 5 bases; bases outside gene matches: 5. DNA of the CDR3: TGTGCCAGCAGCTTCCCGACTAGCGGGAGACACAATGAGCAGTTCTTC. This translates into CASSFPTSGRHNEQFF.

This clonotype came up many times. V and J are TRBV2 and TRBJ2-3; 8 positions match TRBD2. V lost 7 bases and J lost 4; bases outside the gene matches: 4. The CDR3 totals 13 residues. Germline CDR1 reads SNHLY; CDR2 reads FYNNEI. The CDR3 DNA reads TGTGCCAGCATCAAGCGGGAGTCAGATACGCAGTATTTT. Translated, it gives CASIKRESDTQYF.

This clonotype was counted many times. This sequence joins TRBV6-1 and TRBJ1-5; tentatively, D is TRBD1 (5 bases). The CDR3 length is 12 residues. V lost 1 base and J 9 bases, leaving 7 bases between the germline ends. Germline V gene data show CDR1 as MNHNS and CDR2 as SASEGT. Here the CDR3 reads CASSEGDGPQHF. The CDR3 region has the DNA TGTGCCAGCAGTGAAGGGGACGGGCCCCAGCATTTT.